These 11 T cell receptor beta chains were all obtained from the same sample, sequenced in a study of CD8 T cells in Susac syndrome. With random hexamers, roughly 0.45 to 1 ug RNA was reverse transcribed. In TCRdb, the immunoSEQ multiplex PCR reads were re-called with MiXCR into one record per CDR3 protein. The table records fewer than 150,000 distinct CDR3 sequences, more than 90% of them present only once. Sequencing input: CD4+ T cells from PBMCs. These receptors all stem from a human donor in good health.

The chain is built from TRBV5-1 and TRBJ2-5, with 16 bases aligning to TRBD2. Germline trimming cut 6 bases from V and 0 bases from J; bases unmatched to any gene: 5. Germline V gives CDR1 SGHRS, CDR2 YFSETQ. The CDR3 extends over 17 amino acids. The CDR3 nucleotides are TGCGCCAGCACCCGGGGACTAGCGGGAGGGTACCAAGAGACCCAGTACTTC. Encoded protein: CASTRGLAGGYQETQYF.

This sequence joins TRBV7-2 and TRBJ2-1, with TRBD2 matching over 7 bases. Germline V gene sequence: CDR1 SGHTA, CDR2 FQGNSA. V shed 1 base, J shed 4 bases, and the junction held 1 base outside the gene matches. The CDR3 spans 14 residues. The CDR3 spells CASSLVGGYNEQFF. The CDR3 DNA sequence: TGTGCCAGCAGCTTAGTGGGGGGGTACAATGAGCAGTTCTTC.

The chain carries TRBV27 and TRBJ1-5; no definite D call. Germline CDR1 and CDR2: MNHEY and SMNVEV (reference sequence). Trimming cost V 2 bases and J 3 bases, with 8 bases left between them. The CDR3 has 14 amino acids. The CDR3: CASSLSGFNQPQHF. CDR3 in DNA: TGTGCCAGCAGTTTAAGCGGGTTCAATCAGCCCCAGCATTTT.

In DNA form, the CDR3 reads TGTGCCAGCATTCATATACTACAGGGGGCCGACTATGGCTACACCTTC. Amino acids: CASIHILQGADYGYTF. V and J are TRBV6-6 and TRBJ1-2; 9 positions agree with TRBD1. V lost 7 bases and J lost 3; bases outside the gene matches: 12. Germline V gene data show CDR1 as MNHNY and CDR2 as SVGAGI (reference sequence). The length of the CDR3 is 16 residues.

The gene calls are TRBV3-1 and TRBJ2-7; weak D call: TRBD1 (6 bases). This CDR3 is 13 amino acids long. Looked up from germline, CDR1 is LGHDT and CDR2 is YNNKEL (reference sequence). Deletions cut 5 bases from V and 7 bases from J, with 15 bases between. The CDR3 DNA reads as TGTGCCAGCAGCGCAACAGGGCAAGGTGAGCAGTACTTC. This translates into CASSATGQGEQYF.

This clonotype turned up a few times. CDR3 in amino acids: CASSLGGRGETQYF. The CDR3 DNA sequence: TGTGCCAGCAGCTTGGGGGGGAGAGGAGAGACCCAGTACTTC. The chain joins TRBV7-2 to TRBJ2-5; 7 nucleotides match TRBD2. Germline loops: CDR1 SGHTA, CDR2 FQGNSA. CDR3 length: 14 residues. The V and J ends lost 3 bases and 4 bases, in that order; junction bases with no gene match: 5.

This chain links TRBV7-2 with TRBJ2-7, with D perhaps TRBD1 (5 bases). The V gene lost 5 bases and the J gene lost 3 bases, with 14 bases spanning the gap. Germline loops: CDR1 SGHTA, CDR2 FQGNSA. This CDR3 has 14 amino acids. The CDR3 loop is CASSKQDHNYEQYF. CDR3 sequence (DNA): TGTGCCAGCAGCAAACAGGATCATAACTACGAGCAGTACTTC. Combining the CDR3 with reference TRBV7-2 and TRBJ2-7 gives the whole variable domain GAGVSQSPSNKVTEKGKDVELRCDPISGHTALYWYRQSLGQGLEFLIYFQGNSAPDKSGLPSDRFSAERTGGSVSTLTIQRTQQEDSAVYLCASSKQDHNYEQYFGPGTRLTVT.

The J gene is TRBJ2-2, the V gene TRBV27; 7 bases are a match to TRBD1. Germline trimming cut 5 bases from V and 0 bases from J; bases unmatched to any gene: 6. CDR3 length: 16 amino acids. Per the germline V gene, CDR1 is MNHEY and CDR2 is SMNVEV (reference sequence). CDR3 in amino acids: CASSGGTATNTGELFF. The DNA of the CDR3 is TGTGCCAGCAGTGGTGGGACAGCAACGAACACCGGGGAGCTGTTTTTT.

DNA for the CDR3: TGTGCCAGCAGTTTGGTCGGCGGGGAGCTGTTTTTT. Translation gives CASSLVGGELFF. The chain links TRBV12-3 or TRBV12-4 to TRBJ2-2; D is undetermined. CDR3 length equals 12 residues. Between the trimmed V and J ends, which lost 3 bases and 7 bases, there was a span of 6 bases.

V is TRBV14 and J is TRBJ2-2, with 9 bases lining up with TRBD1. The CDR3 has 15 amino acids. V lost 6 bases, J lost 2 bases, and 4 bases stayed unmatched. Germline V CDR1 and CDR2: SGHDN, FVKESK. CDR3 region: CASRPGQGNTGELFF. The CDR3 nucleotides read TGTGCCAGCAGACCGGGACAGGGTAACACCGGGGAGCTGTTTTTT.

This chain links TRBV2 with TRBJ2-7; TRBD1 matches at 7 bases. The CDR3 extends over 14 amino acids. V lost 4 bases and J lost 2; bases outside the gene matches: 5. Germline values: CDR1 SNHLY, CDR2 FYNNEI. DNA for the CDR3: TGTGCCAGCAGTGCGGGACAGCCAACCTACGAGCAGTACTTC. Translated, it gives CASSAGQPTYEQYF.